This T cell receptor beta chain was captured by sequencing in a study of brain T cells in children with intractable seizures. Study findings and constraints: Absence of clones before surgery may stem from lower sequencing depth.

Sequencing used immunoSEQ multiplex PCR; TCRdb keeps in-frame clones, though not all of them. The data show about 340,000 clones, over 90% seen once. CDR1 and CDR2 (germline): SQVTM, ANQGSEA. There are 12 residues in the CDR3. V was cut by 3 bases and J by 3 bases, with 8 bases left in between. On this clone itself: Its matching antigen is unknown.

As for time point: blood from clinic visit 5 months post-surgery; TSC patient then seizure free. Only cases whose brain tissue showed the highest T cell transcript signatures were sequenced. The sequenced sample was peripheral blood, obtained about 5 months after surgery. The sequence derives from a boy in the first two years of life with tuberous sclerosis and intractable seizures. The V and J genes are TRBV29-1 and TRBJ1-2; D is uncertain. The CDR3 here is CSVELSYYGYTF. The CDR3 DNA sequence: TGCAGCGTTGAGTTGTCATACTATGGCTACACCTTC.